A selection of T cell receptor beta chains follows, all from one sample in a study of T-cell reconstitution after alpha-beta-depleted transplantation in children. One entry per CDR3 protein, called by TCRdb with MiXCR from the PCR reads. The sample yields approximately 500,000 distinct CDR3 sequences, roughly a tenth seen once. The sample here was PBMCs, taken before TCRalphabeta/CD19-depleted stem cell transplant. The receptors were sampled from a child aged 2 to 15 with inherited bone marrow failure, due to receive a stem cell transplant. The CDR3 runs from the conserved cysteine through the conserved F or W.

TRBV5-1	CASSLGLAGTETQYF
TRBV9	CASSNGQGYEQYF
TRBV4-3	CASSQDLGRGAEAFF
TRBV28	CASSPSKWAAQETQYF
TRBV7-2	CASSSNLVQYF
TRBV10-3	CAITGTANTEAFF
TRBV12-3/TRBV12-4	CASSLTGNQPQHF
TRBV20-1	CSARAGLAGGPDTQYF
TRBV20-1	CSAGTSGSSDTQYF
TRBV12-3/TRBV12-4	CASSNWDMSYEQYF
TRBV7-9	CASSASLGSRSYNEQFF
TRBV6-5	CASSYGTSGFQAGQYF
TRBV18	CASSPGPAYEQYF
TRBV7-9	CASRLSGSKDNEQFF
TRBV12-3/TRBV12-4	CASSPQGNRSPLHF
TRBV27	CASTTSLYRGRGEQYF
TRBV5-4	CASSLEEGGRAQNYEQYF
TRBV5-1	CASSLMNLQGLASYEQYF
TRBV28	CASTHTFPRLAGILAVSEQFF
TRBV13	CASSSLGQGAATEAFF
TRBV11-2	CASLEYSYNEQFF
TRBV12-3/TRBV12-4	CASRTFGGNQPQHF
TRBV6-2/TRBV6-3	CASSWVFNTEAFF
TRBV19	CATALGVTEAFF
TRBV6-5	CASSYKAGLSIYNEQFF
TRBV29-1	CSVEGAAETQYF
TRBV7-9	CASSLPTAGYQETQYF
TRBV3-1	CASSQDEGYGYEQYF